Given below is one T cell receptor (beta chain) in context. Its specificity is not known. The source of the sample is a study of T cell responses to AZD1222 COVID-19 vaccine. General study findings and limits: Seropositive at baseline were only 5 to 7 AZD1222 recipients.

Here immunoSEQ multiplex PCR was the method, and the copy in TCRdb shows in-frame clones only, minus some. The table has over 45,000 clones, 80% to 90% seen once. This CDR3 region has 14 residues. V dropped 2 bases and J dropped 3; count of bases not matched to a gene: 2. The V gene's germline CDR1 is SGHRS and CDR2 YFSETQ. The clonotype was recovered from an adult in good health. The rearrangement uses TRBV5-1 and TRBJ2-5; TRBD2 matches at 9 bases. Sequencing used peripheral blood, obtained on day 0 of AZD1222 vaccination. The CDR3 here is CASSFASGEETQYF. CDR3 bases: TGCGCCAGCAGCTTTGCTAGCGGGGAAGAGACCCAGTACTTC.